This T cell receptor (beta chain) was found in a study of blood T cell repertoires in COVID-19 (dated by TCRdb to the early 2020s). As for the study more broadly: Samples from collaborators originated in the United States, Italy and Spain and spanned both the acute and convalescent phases of COVID-19. Deeply sampled blood TCRbeta repertoires from subjects exposed to, actively infected with, or recovered from COVID-19 were included in the dataset. Where HLA class I and class II types were available, the types were taken from metadata supplied by the sample provider, not from assay-based typing. The material from the prospective study consisted of cDNA or gDNA derived from T cells, B-cell-depleted T cells, or PBMCs. A freely available public database, intended as a resource for researchers studying the immune response to SARS-CoV-2, is where the repertoires were released. Samples were obtained from the ongoing ImmuneRACE study (first 160 participants) and from 1,254 subjects provided by 6 global collaborators. Nearly every sample came with metadata listing a de-identified subject ID, COVID-19 status, age in years and sex.

Reading from cysteine to phenylalanine, the CDR3 counts 17 amino acids. The CDR3 DNA has 51 bases and is translated from base 1. CDR1 and CDR2, per the germline V gene (reference sequence), are SGHKS and YYEKEE. V is cut back by 5 bases and J by 4 bases, with 13 bases in the junction unmatched. The investigation overall reported the following: How much clinical and demographic metadata was included differed by source and by participant, and the metadata was provided uncurated.

TCRbeta CDR3 regions were amplified from genomic DNA using the immunoSEQ Assay, a bias-controlled multiplex PCR. The authors' pipeline ran thus. Within the assay, amplification of reference gene primers was used to estimate how many nucleated cells each sample contained. To quantify the absolute abundance of each unique TCRbeta CDR3 rearrangement, sequence reads were collapsed and filtered. Productive Simpson clonality was computed per sample as the square root of Simpson's diversity index over productive rearrangements. In TCRdb, the immuneACCESS table is reduced to in-frame sequences with V and J assigned. These tables do not hold every clone; where another copy was compared, an unresolved V gene accounts for under half, and the others remain unexplained. The V and J calls and clone size come from that table; D and trimming were worked out from the DNA. The sample table lists roughly 30,000 clones, almost 90% of them with a count of one. In total, the top ten clones hold about 1.6% of the sample.

As for this clone: What antigen it recognizes has not been identified. Per-base qualities were not stored, and no clone one base away is much larger.

Whole blood was collected in K2EDTA tubes by collaborating institutions according to the institutions' own protocols. Collaborator samples were shipped for TCRbeta analysis as frozen whole blood, isolated PBMCs, or DNA extracted from either sample type. The sequence links TRBV5-5 to TRBJ1-2; the central 11 bases match TRBD1. What was sequenced was peripheral blood. The origin of this receptor is a man aged 55 to 69 with active COVID-19. CDR3 reads: CASSSMIAGTGGYGYTF. The DNA sequence reads TGTGCCAGCAGTTCCATGATTGCCGGGACAGGGGGCTATGGCTACACCTTC.